A selection of T cell receptor beta chains follows, all from one sample in a study of T cell changes during pregnancy in multiple sclerosis. The assay was immunoSEQ multiplex PCR, and TCRdb's table has in-frame clones only and misses some. The repertoire holds about 54,000 clones, with over 80% as singletons. The specimen was CD4+ T cells from peripheral blood mononuclear cells, collected in the first trimester of pregnancy. Receptor source: a female donor with multiple sclerosis, enrolled in a pregnancy study. Each CDR3 is given without its conserved first and last residue. The order of the fields is CDR3 protein, V gene.

ASGIQGYTEAF | TRBV6-1
ASKPTQGYRVKQY | TRBV28
ASSKVGTSYEQY | TRBV9
AWSVRGSGNTIY | TRBV30
ASSLYMAAALNYGYT | TRBV7-9
ATSRTGNNQPQH | TRBV15
ASSRDRGNNEQF | TRBV5-1
ASRGRGDLSSYNEQF | TRBV13
ASSLRGGRSNQPQH | TRBV19
ASSHSSVTDTQY | TRBV4-2
ATSKRGRGSYNEQF | TRBV15
ASSPVSQGRGGYT | TRBV9
ASSVSGEGYT | TRBV9
ASLGTSGSNEQF | TRBV28
ATSRDFEGGSGYT | TRBV15
ASSLIQPLSNTGELF | TRBV28
ASSATYSGSNEQF | TRBV2
ASSNRDRDYYGYT | TRBV19
ASSRSGKNNEQY | TRBV9
ASSLGDRGNTIY | TRBV5-1
ASSVRQETQY | TRBV5-1
ASSLALRVRHGELF | TRBV7-9
ASSLRLEETQY | TRBV7-9
ASSLSQGAGYT | TRBV5-4
ASSTGTTIYGYT | TRBV5-1
ASSIVAGGHYEQF | TRBV19
ASSLGLVREGSEAF | TRBV7-9
ASSLDSSSSYEQY | TRBV11-3
ASSQDAGLGNTIY | TRBV4-3
ASSPGQGFVRTEAF | TRBV27
ASRTTDRGLTDTQY | TRBV19
ASSLLRQGEQY | TRBV5-1
AWKTIQETQY | TRBV30
ASSKGTGGWKETQY | TRBV19
ASSERTGGTYEQY | TRBV2
ASSKGGETQY | TRBV7-2
ASSLSPYQSSYNEQF | TRBV7-3
ASSIGGQLNYGYT | TRBV19
ASSLRGSGNTIY | TRBV7-2
ASSYRGIGYEQY | TRBV5-4
AIIQTANYNSPLH | TRBV10-3
ASSQDGTSGRADHTGELF | TRBV4-1
ASSEGATDSTEAF | TRBV5-1
ASSPTGSTDTQY | TRBV18
ASSLTHSRGLASGELF | TRBV13
ASSQRGLALPTGRYGYT | TRBV4-1
ASSSLAGVSYEQY | TRBV11-2
ASNLDRADTQY | TRBV5-6
ASRISGRGGNEQF | TRBV19
ASSYAGQLLNQPQH | TRBV6-6
ASSLLGRTEAF | TRBV5-1
ASSLVLDSYNSPLH | TRBV5-6
AWTQGVLYGYT | TRBV30
ASSRGREQY | TRBV6-5
ASSLVRLGGNTDTQY | TRBV5-4
ATSRGGTVLSYEQY | TRBV15
ASSQSPRTEAF | TRBV14
ASSLGTSGARATDTQY | TRBV7-6
ASRWEPYNEQF | TRBV5-1